The 20 T cell receptor beta chains listed next were all sequenced from one sample in a study of OX40 agonist ivuxolimab in advanced cancers. Sequenced by immunoSEQ multiplex PCR; TCRdb stores in-frame clones only, minus some. The sample carries around 57,000 clones, roughly 84% recorded once. Material: CD4+ or CD8+ T cells sorted from blood, obtained in a trial of the OX40 agonist ivuxolimab. The receptors derive from an adult with an advanced solid tumor such as melanoma, head and neck, liver or kidney cancer.

The rearrangement links TRBV18 to TRBJ1-2, with D perhaps TRBD1 (6 bases). Trimming removed 3 bases at V and 3 bases at J, with 17 bases between. Per the germline V gene, CDR1 is KGHSH and CDR2 is LQKENI. CDR3 length equals 16 residues. CDR3 sequence reads: CASSPYAGQRDYGYTF. The CDR3 bases are TGTGCCAGCTCACCGTACGCTGGACAGAGAGACTATGGCTACACCTTC.

The chain links TRBV5-4 to TRBJ2-5; possibly TRBD1 or TRBD2 for D (5 bases each). V was cut by 1 base and J by 4 bases, with 8 bases left in between. CDR3 size: 13 residues. CDR1 and CDR2 (germline): SGHNT, YYREEE (reference sequence). The CDR3 loop reads CASSLTGLETQYF. CDR3 DNA: TGTGCCAGCAGCTTGACAGGACTAGAGACCCAGTACTTC.

The table lists this clone with many counts. The gene calls are TRBV5-4 and TRBJ2-5, with D perhaps matching TRBD2 (6 bases). The CDR3 loop spans 14 amino acids. V was clipped by 2 bases and J by 1 base, with 9 bases between them. From germline, CDR1 is SGHNT and CDR2 YYREEE (reference sequence). This CDR3 reads CASSFLAVQETQYF. The CDR3 DNA reads as TGTGCCAGCAGCTTCTTAGCGGTCCAAGAGACCCAGTACTTC.

This chain uses TRBV19 with TRBJ2-1; 7 bases are a match to TRBD2. CDR3 length: 15 residues. Germline V lookup: CDR1 LNHDA, CDR2 SQIVND (reference sequence). V dropped 2 bases and J dropped 2; count of bases not matched to a gene: 3. In nucleotides, the CDR3 is TGTGCCAGTAGTATAACGGGGAGGGCCTACAATGAGCAGTTCTTC. As protein: CASSITGRAYNEQFF.

The chain couples TRBV5-4 to TRBJ2-5; 10 bases are shared with TRBD2. J was trimmed by 5 bases and V by 3 bases; bases with no gene match: 4. This CDR3 contains 14 residues. Looked up from germline, CDR1 is SGHNT and CDR2 is YYREEE (reference sequence). Here the CDR3 DNA reads TGTGCCAGCAGCTCGCAGCGGGAGGGGGAGACCCAGTACTTC. It translates to CASSSQREGETQYF. The full variable domain, with the rest looked up from reference TRBV5-4 and TRBJ2-5, is ETGVTQSPTHLIKTRGQQVTLRCSSQSGHNTVSWYQQALGQGPQFIFQYYREEENGRGNFPPRFSGLQFPNYSSELNVNALELDDSALYLCASSSQREGETQYFGPGTRLLVL.

J is TRBJ1-2 and V is TRBV5-4; 7 nucleotides match TRBD1. Germline lookup yields CDR1 SGHNT and CDR2 YYREEE (reference sequence). CDR3 length: 17 amino acids. V lost 6 bases, J lost 4 bases, and 18 bases stayed unmatched. The CDR3 loop reads CASTHFGRWDSSYGYTF. The CDR3 nucleotides read TGTGCCAGCACCCACTTCGGCCGATGGGACAGCTCCTATGGCTACACCTTC.

This rearrangement joins TRBV10-1 to TRBJ2-7, with 8 positions matching TRBD1. The CDR3 contains 13 residues. V lost 4 bases, J lost 7 bases, and 6 bases stayed unmatched. CDR1 is WNHNN and CDR2 is SYGVQD in the germline V gene (reference sequence). CDR3 DNA: TGCGCCAGCAGTGCTGACAGGGGAGGAGAGCAGTACTTC. It specifies CASSADRGGEQYF.

The gene calls are TRBV30 and TRBJ2-1; 7 bases align to TRBD2. The CDR3 length is 17 residues. Germline V gene lookup returns CDR1 GTSNPN and CDR2 SVGIG (reference sequence). V trimming: 4 bases; J trimming: 5 bases; junction bases outside the gene matches: 17. The CDR3 sequence: CAWNSPRGGRRDNEQFF. The CDR3 DNA reads as TGTGCCTGGAACTCCCCACGGGGAGGGCGTAGGGACAATGAGCAGTTCTTC.

The V gene is TRBV7-8, the J gene TRBJ2-1, with TRBD2 matching over 11 bases. CDR1 is SGHVS and CDR2 is FQNEAQ in the germline V gene. There are 16 residues in the CDR3. V was pared by 3 bases and J by 6 bases, with 7 bases of the junction left unmatched. Here the CDR3 reads CASSFPGTSGLNEQFF. In nucleotides, the CDR3 is TGTGCCAGCAGCTTTCCCGGGACTAGCGGCCTCAATGAGCAGTTCTTC.

This clone occurred once. The rearrangement joins TRBV5-5 to TRBJ2-2; possible D gene TRBD2, 6 bases. Germline lookup yields CDR1 SGHKS and CDR2 YYEKEE (reference sequence). The CDR3 sequence is 13 residues long. V was cut by 2 bases and J by 7 bases, with 9 bases left in between. Written as DNA, the CDR3 is TGTGCCAGCAGCTTCCTAGCGATCGGGGAGCTGTTTTTT. Amino acids: CASSFLAIGELFF.

The V gene is TRBV28, the J gene TRBJ1-5, with D unclear. The CDR3 loop spans 14 amino acids. Germline V CDR1 and CDR2: MDHEN, SYDVKM. Deletions cut 8 bases from V and 3 bases from J, with 14 bases between. The CDR3 DNA reads as TGTGCCAGCGGCACGGACGGGCTCAATCAGCCCCAGCATTTT. Its protein is CASGTDGLNQPQHF.

The chain uses TRBV18 and TRBJ2-2; D is unclear. The V and J ends lost 1 base and 5 bases respectively, with 5 bases between them. The germline V gene has CDR1 KGHSH and CDR2 LQKENI. The CDR3 has 13 residues. The CDR3 coding sequence is TGTGCCAGCTCACCACGGGGAACCGGGGAGCTGTTTTTT. As protein: CASSPRGTGELFF.

This clone was detected only once. The chain is built from TRBV5-5 and TRBJ1-2; D may be TRBD1 (5 bases). Trimming pared 0 bases from V and 3 bases from J, leaving 6 bases between. The CDR3 extends over 13 amino acids. Looked up from germline, CDR1 is SGHKS and CDR2 is YYEKEE (reference sequence). CDR3 amino acids: CASSLEQDYGYTF. The CDR3 region has the DNA TGTGCCAGCAGCTTGGAACAGGACTATGGCTACACCTTC.

This clone was seen only a few times. J is TRBJ1-5 and V is TRBV19; the D gene is possibly TRBD1 (5 bases). V was pared by 6 bases and J by 7 bases, with 16 bases between. CDR3 length: 14 amino acids. CDR1 and CDR2 from the germline V gene are LNHDA and SQIVND (reference sequence). The CDR3 is CASSRDPEEQPQHF. The CDR3 coding sequence is TGTGCCAGTAGCAGGGACCCGGAGGAACAGCCCCAGCATTTT.

J is TRBJ1-2 and V is TRBV5-5, with no clear D. This CDR3 contains 16 residues. V shed 4 bases and J shed 8 bases, with 24 bases lying between them. Germline lookup yields CDR1 SGHKS and CDR2 YYEKEE (reference sequence). The CDR3 DNA is TGTGCCAGCAGCATAGGTGAAAGCTTAGCCTTTTACGGCTACACCTTC. Protein sequence: CASSIGESLAFYGYTF.

This chain joins TRBV6-1 and TRBJ1-1; the D gene is possibly TRBD1 (5 bases). V shed 7 bases and J shed 11 bases, with 23 bases lying between them. Germline V gene data show CDR1 as MNHNS and CDR2 as SASEGT. CDR3 length: 14 amino acids. CDR3 in DNA: TGTGCCAGCACGAGCACCGGGGCCATAAGCCGGGCTTTCTTT. Translation gives CASTSTGAISRAFF.

The genes are TRBV7-9 and TRBJ1-2, with TRBD1 identical over 7 bases. This CDR3 has 15 amino acids. The J segment lost 7 bases and the V segment lost 5 bases, leaving 13 bases of the junction unmatched. Germline assignment: CDR1 SEHNR and CDR2 FQNEAQ (reference sequence). The CDR3 nucleotides are TGTGCCAGCAGCGATTACAGGGGACGTAAAGGTGGCTACACCTTC. Translating it yields CASSDYRGRKGGYTF.

The CDR3 nucleotides read TGTGCCAGCAGCTTGAACGCAGGGAGGGTTGAGTATTTT. It codes for CASSLNAGRVEYF. The chain links TRBV5-6 to TRBJ2-3, with 7 bases lining up with TRBD2. Germline CDR1 is SGHDT and CDR2 is YYEEEE. This CDR3 has 13 residues. With V trimmed by 1 base and J by 13 bases, 9 bases remained unmatched.

The chain joins TRBV5-1 to TRBJ1-1; TRBD1 might be the D (5 bases). CDR1 and CDR2 (germline): SGHRS, YFSETQ. The CDR3 is 14 residues long. V lost 0 bases and J 4 bases, leaving 10 bases between the germline ends. In nucleotides, the CDR3 is TGCGCCAGCAGCTTGGCCCGGGGCAGCACTGAAGCTTTCTTT. This codes for CASSLARGSTEAFF.

The chain combines TRBV27 with TRBJ1-6, with D uncertain. Germline V gene data show CDR1 as MNHEY and CDR2 as SMNVEV (reference sequence). The V end lost 3 bases, the J end lost 7 bases, and 13 bases lay between the germline ends. The CDR3 is 15 amino acids. The CDR3 nucleotides are TGTGCCAGCAGTTTCCAGGCTATGGGCAATTCACCCCTCCACTTT. Protein: CASSFQAMGNSPLHF.